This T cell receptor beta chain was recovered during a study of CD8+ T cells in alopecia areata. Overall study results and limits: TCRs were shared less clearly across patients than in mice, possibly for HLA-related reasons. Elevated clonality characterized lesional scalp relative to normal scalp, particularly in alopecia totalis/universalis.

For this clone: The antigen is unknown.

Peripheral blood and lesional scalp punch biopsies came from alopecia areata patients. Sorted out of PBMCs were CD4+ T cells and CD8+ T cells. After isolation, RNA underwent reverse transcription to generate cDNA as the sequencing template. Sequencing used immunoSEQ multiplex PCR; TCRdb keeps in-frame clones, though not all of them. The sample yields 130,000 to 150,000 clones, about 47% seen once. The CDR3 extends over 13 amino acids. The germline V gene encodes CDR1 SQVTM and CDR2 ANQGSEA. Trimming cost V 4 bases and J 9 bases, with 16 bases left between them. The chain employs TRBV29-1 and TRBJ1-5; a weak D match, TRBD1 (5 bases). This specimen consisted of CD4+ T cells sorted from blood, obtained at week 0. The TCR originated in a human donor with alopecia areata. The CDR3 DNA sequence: TGCAGCGTTGGGTTTGACAGTCGAGGGCCCCAGCATTTT. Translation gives CSVGFDSRGPQHF.